The 4 T cell receptor beta chains given below trace back to one sample, sequenced in a study of PD-1 blockade in classical Hodgkin lymphoma. The protocol was immunoSEQ multiplex PCR, while the TCRdb copy is restricted to in-frame clones and leaves out a portion. This table holds roughly 140,000 clones, around four fifths found once. Relapses following autologous stem cell transplantation were seen in all patients, with brentuximab vedotin exposure varying. The sequencing here drew on peripheral blood mononuclear cells (PBMCs), taken before the second cycle of nivolumab. Source of these receptors: a human donor with classical Hodgkin lymphoma.

This clone has just a few counts. The chain employs TRBV5-6 and TRBJ1-5, with D unresolved. CDR3 length: 16 residues. Between the trimmed V and J ends, which lost 0 bases and 0 bases, there was a span of 10 bases. The V gene's germline CDR1 is SGHDT and CDR2 YYEEEE. The CDR3 is CASSLGGAYSNQPQHF. In DNA form, the CDR3 reads TGTGCCAGCAGCTTGGGTGGCGCGTATAGCAATCAGCCCCAGCATTTT.

The chain employs TRBV6-1 and TRBJ2-1, with TRBD2 matching 7 bases. This CDR3 has 16 amino acids. Per the germline V gene, CDR1 is MNHNS and CDR2 is SASEGT. The J segment lost 4 bases and the V segment lost 3 bases, leaving 9 bases of the junction unmatched. The chain's CDR3 is CASSEQWLAVYNEQFF. The CDR3 coding sequence is TGTGCCAGCAGTGAGCAATGGCTAGCGGTTTACAATGAGCAGTTCTTC.

The rearrangement links TRBV9 to TRBJ2-1, with 8 bases fitting TRBD2. Trimming cost V 4 bases and J 1 base; bases outside gene matches: 4. The CDR3 extends over 15 amino acids. Germline values: CDR1 SGDLS, CDR2 YYNGEE. The chain's CDR3 is CASSPGGGSYNEQFF. CDR3 bases: TGTGCCAGCAGCCCCGGGGGGGGATCCTACAATGAGCAGTTCTTC.

The chain couples TRBV27 to TRBJ1-2, with D unresolved. This CDR3 is built from 15 residues. V lost 5 bases and J lost 5, with 18 bases in between. Germline CDR1 and CDR2: MNHEY and SMNVEV (reference sequence). The CDR3 loop is CASSTLAAGGYGYTF. As DNA, the CDR3 is TGTGCCAGCAGTACACTAGCGGCAGGAGGATATGGCTACACCTTC.